This entry is about one T cell receptor beta chain. Original data processing: Reference gene primer amplification in the assay estimated nucleated cell counts. This table comes from immunoSEQ multiplex PCR, and its TCRdb copy is limited to in-frame clones, with some not included. V, J and clone size are taken as reported in that table, and D and trimming were inferred from the DNA itself. The repertoire has a few hundred thousand clones, roughly 90% of them found once; the top ten carry approximately 9.8%. Deletions cut 8 bases from V and 1 base from J, with 12 bases between. The CDR3 sequence is 14 residues long. Germline-derived CDR1 and CDR2 are MDHEN and SYDVKM. This record comes from a study of blood T cell repertoires in COVID-19. The wider study: Acute and convalescent COVID-19 samples came from the United States, Italy and Spain.

Participants' own reports of clinical history determined their cohort assignment. The sequence derives from a woman aged 40 to 50 who had recovered from COVID-19. The sequencing sample was made of PBMCs or T cells enriched from blood (not recorded which). V usage is TRBV28 and J usage is TRBJ1-3; no firm D call. This CDR3 is CASWTGSSGNTIYF. The CDR3 DNA follows: TGTGCCAGCTGGACGGGATCTTCTGGAAACACCATATATTTT.